The TCR beta chain under discussion was sequenced for a study of Ad26.COV2.S vaccination and SARS-CoV-2 variants. Study observations and caveats: Total responses of T cells may have been underestimated by the analyses of TCR breadth and depth.

CDR1 and CDR2 (germline): SQVTM, ANQGSEA. The CDR3 spans 14 residues. The V gene end was trimmed by 5 bases and the J gene end by 8 bases; junction bases not matched to a gene: 10. The assay was immunoSEQ multiplex PCR, and TCRdb's table has in-frame clones only and misses some. In the table there are about 410,000 clones, approximately 91% of which are singletons. Note on this clone: What it binds is not known.

The treatment denotes: some 20 received Ad26.COV2.S at low or high dose, single or two shots; about 5 received placebo; per-sample allocation not given. Specimen acquisition occurred on day 63 following the initial vaccine or placebo injection. V is TRBV29-1 and J is TRBJ2-1, with TRBD1 identical over 9 bases. The material was peripheral blood, obtained in a trial of Ad26.COV2.S vaccine versus placebo. The receptor was derived from a person aged 18-60 years who received the Ad26.COV2.S COVID-19 vaccine or a placebo. The CDR3 DNA reads TGCAGCGTTCCGGGACAGGGATTTTCCCATGAGCAGTTCTTC. This codes for CSVPGQGFSHEQFF.